This T cell receptor beta chain was sequenced for a study of ipilimumab plus nivolumab after autologous stem cell transplantation. Overall study context: The DLBCL group included primary refractory and relapsed cases.

Overall study results and limits: Per the authors, repertoire, Treg and microbiota data justify further study.

To note about this clone: Its antigen remains unknown.

Produced via immunoSEQ multiplex PCR; TCRdb's table is partial and in-frame only. The data hold 15,000 to 20,000 clones, with about 81% observed a single time. The CDR3 extends over 13 amino acids. V lost 4 bases, J lost 5 bases, and 8 bases lay in between. Per germline, CDR1 SNHLY and CDR2 FYNNEI. This TCR derives from a male donor with diffuse large B-cell lymphoma. The V gene is TRBV2, the J gene TRBJ2-2; D ambiguous. Sequences were derived from PBMCs, sampled in a trial of ipilimumab plus nivolumab as post-transplant consolidation. This CDR3 is CASSGEWTGELFF. CDR3 DNA sequence: TGTGCCAGCAGTGGAGAATGGACCGGGGAGCTGTTTTTT.